These 28 T cell receptor beta chains share one sample of origin, sequenced in a study of T-cell memory formation after mild COVID-19. Using its own MiXCR run on the 5' RACE reads, TCRdb lists one record per CDR3 protein. The sample lists roughly 52,000 distinct CDR3 sequences, around 7.3% seen once, with 1.4% in the top ten. Sequencing input: PBMCs or a T cell subset sorted from them (not recorded which). The receptors stem from a man younger than 30 who had mild COVID-19 (a few samples of this study predate the infection). Cell type and time point are not known.

The chain is built from TRBV18 and TRBJ1-1; 9 bases are shared with TRBD1. The germline CDR1 and CDR2 sequences are KGHSH and LQKENI. This CDR3 contains 17 residues. V was clipped by 1 base and J by 1 base; unmatched bases: 7. DNA for the CDR3: TGTGCCAGCTCACCACAGGGACAGGGCCTTGCGAACACTGAAGCTTTCTTT. It translates to CASSPQGQGLANTEAFF.

In this sample, this clonotype turned up many times. V and J are TRBV18 and TRBJ2-3; D is uncertain. Between the trimmed V and J ends, which lost 0 bases and 1 base, there was a span of 8 bases. Germline V gives CDR1 KGHSH, CDR2 LQKENI. CDR3 size: 15 residues. The CDR3 sequence: CASSPPGLGTDTQYF. CDR3 DNA: TGTGCCAGCTCACCACCGGGGTTAGGCACAGATACGCAGTATTTT. The complete variable domain, with remaining parts taken from reference TRBV18 and TRBJ2-3, reads NAGVMQNPRHLVRRRGQEARLRCSPMKGHSHVYWYRQLPEEGLKFMVYLQKENIIDESGMPKERFSAEFPKEGPSILRIQQVVRGDSAAYFCASSPPGLGTDTQYFGPGTRLTVL.

This clonotype has more than one count but fewer than ten. The V call is TRBV5-1, the J call TRBJ2-1; D not resolved. The CDR3 covers 15 residues. Germline V gene data show CDR1 as SGHRS and CDR2 as YFSETQ. The V gene lost 0 bases and the J gene lost 1 base, with 8 bases spanning the gap. CDR3 in amino acids: CASSLDVSSYNEQFF. CDR3 nucleotides: TGCGCCAGCAGCTTGGATGTATCATCCTACAATGAGCAGTTCTTC.

This clonotype was counted between two and nine times. The rearrangement joins TRBV7-9 to TRBJ2-3; TRBD1 might be the D (6 bases). This CDR3 is built from 13 residues. Germline V CDR1 and CDR2: SEHNR, FQNEAQ (reference sequence). The germline V and J ends were trimmed by 5 bases and 3 bases, with 9 bases remaining between them. CDR3 nucleotide sequence: TGTGCCAGCAGCGCGGACAGTACAGATACGCAGTATTTT. This sequence encodes CASSADSTDTQYF.

V usage is TRBV5-1 and J usage is TRBJ2-1, with unresolved D. Trimming stripped 1 base from V and 2 bases from J, with 10 bases between. CDR3 size: 15 residues. The germline CDR1 and CDR2 sequences are SGHRS and YFSETQ. The CDR3 sequence is CASSLRSDTYNEQFF. In DNA form, the CDR3 reads TGCGCCAGCAGCTTGCGGTCCGACACCTACAATGAGCAGTTCTTC.

CDR3 bases: TGTGCCAGCTCAAGCGCCGGACTCTACGAGGGCTACACCTTC. It translates to CASSSAGLYEGYTF. The genes are TRBV6-2 or TRBV6-3 and TRBJ1-2; no clear D gene. The CDR3 covers 14 residues. The ends were cut back, 8 bases at V and 8 bases at J, with 21 bases in the middle. From germline, CDR1 is MNHEY and CDR2 SVGEGT.

This sequence joins TRBV27 and TRBJ1-6; D gene uncertain. V dropped 6 bases and J dropped 7 bases, with 13 bases sitting between them. CDR3 length equals 14 residues. Per the germline V gene, CDR1 is MNHEY and CDR2 is SMNVEV (reference sequence). The CDR3 DNA reads as TGTGCCAGCAGGAGTGTGCAGAACAATTCACCCCTCCACTTT. Amino acid sequence: CASRSVQNNSPLHF.

This clonotype occurred once. J is TRBJ1-2 and V is TRBV7-6; D is unresolved. The CDR3 has 13 residues. Germline lookup yields CDR1 SGHVS and CDR2 FNYEAQ. V was trimmed by 5 bases and J by 6 bases, leaving 13 bases between them. CDR3 nucleotide sequence: TGTGCCAGCAGCACCCGTGCGGGGAATGGCTACACCTTC. This encodes CASSTRAGNGYTF.

The chain employs TRBV7-2 and TRBJ1-1, with D uncertain. The V end was cut by 6 bases, the J end by 1 base, with 12 bases between. The CDR3 loop spans 14 amino acids. Germline V CDR1 and CDR2: SGHTA, FQGNSA. In DNA form, the CDR3 reads TGTGCCAGCAGACTAAACCCCGGGAACACTGAAGCTTTCTTT. It specifies CASRLNPGNTEAFF.

V gene TRBV7-2 combines with J gene TRBJ1-1, with D unresolved. CDR1 and CDR2 from the germline V gene are SGHTA and FQGNSA. This CDR3 is built from 13 residues. Trimming cost V 1 base and J 5 bases, with 8 bases left between them. The CDR3 is CASSLGPWTEAFF. The CDR3 DNA reads TGTGCCAGCAGCTTAGGCCCGTGGACTGAAGCTTTCTTT. The full variable domain, its missing parts supplied by reference TRBV7-2 and TRBJ1-1, is GAGVSQSPSNKVTEKGKDVELRCDPISGHTALYWYRQSLGQGLEFLIYFQGNSAPDKSGLPSDRFSAERTGGSVSTLTIQRTQQEDSAVYLCASSLGPWTEAFFGQGTRLTVV.

This clonotype was seen at least ten times. The rearrangement uses TRBV5-1 and TRBJ1-1, with no clear D. The V end was cut by 5 bases, the J end by 2 bases, with 13 bases between. This CDR3 is built from 14 residues. CDR1 and CDR2 (germline): SGHRS, YFSETQ. The DNA for the CDR3 is TGCGCCAGCAGTTCCGCGGGTCGAAACACTGAAGCTTTCTTT. This gives the protein CASSSAGRNTEAFF.

The chain combines TRBV7-2 with TRBJ2-1; D is unresolved. V lost 1 base, J lost 0 bases, and 4 bases lay in between. CDR1 is SGHTA and CDR2 is FQGNSA in the germline V gene. The CDR3 length is 14 residues. CDR3 in amino acids: CASSLDSSYNEQFF. CDR3 DNA sequence: TGTGCCAGCAGCTTAGACTCCTCCTACAATGAGCAGTTCTTC.

This clonotype has more than one count but fewer than ten. The chain joins TRBV12-3 or TRBV12-4 to TRBJ2-2; 10 nucleotides line up with TRBD2. J was trimmed by 6 bases and V by 4 bases; bases with no gene match: 5. The CDR3 spans 15 residues. CDR3 in amino acids: CASSSQRGGAGELFF. The DNA for the CDR3 is TGTGCCAGCAGTTCACAGCGGGGGGGGGCCGGGGAGCTGTTTTTT.

This clonotype was seen more than once but under ten times. The V and J genes are TRBV15 and TRBJ2-6, with a tentative D call TRBD1 (6 bases). The CDR3 is 18 amino acids. Trimming shortened V by 2 bases and J by 0 bases, and 14 bases separated the two germline ends. CDR1 is LNHNV, CDR2 YYDKDF, per germline (reference sequence). CDR3 sequence (DNA): TGTGCCACCAGCAGATCACTCCAGGGGCCCTCTGGGGCCAACGTCCTGACTTTC. As protein: CATSRSLQGPSGANVLTF.

The chain uses TRBV7-2 and TRBJ1-1; possible D gene TRBD1, 5 bases. Trimming stripped 6 bases from V and 6 bases from J, with 20 bases between. The germline V gene has CDR1 SGHTA and CDR2 FQGNSA. The CDR3 contains 15 residues. The CDR3 reads CASSRRPPWDPEAFF. CDR3 DNA: TGTGCCAGCAGTCGCCGACCGCCCTGGGACCCTGAAGCTTTCTTT. The full variable domain, rest sourced from reference TRBV7-2 and TRBJ1-1, is GAGVSQSPSNKVTEKGKDVELRCDPISGHTALYWYRQSLGQGLEFLIYFQGNSAPDKSGLPSDRFSAERTGGSVSTLTIQRTQQEDSAVYLCASSRRPPWDPEAFFGQGTRLTVV.

The table lists this clonotype with many counts. V and J are TRBV12-3 or TRBV12-4 and TRBJ2-5; tentatively, D is TRBD1 (6 bases). The CDR3 covers 17 residues. V lost 6 bases and J lost 3, with 23 bases in between. Here the CDR3 DNA reads TGTGCCAGCAGCCTAATGGGGGCCCGGGACGGCAAAGAGACCCAGTACTTC. Its protein is CASSLMGARDGKETQYF.

This chain joins TRBV5-1 and TRBJ1-2, with TRBD1 matching over 10 bases. This CDR3 comprises 16 residues. CDR1 is SGHRS, CDR2 YFSETQ, per germline. V dropped 0 bases and J dropped 5; count of bases not matched to a gene: 7. CDR3 nucleotide sequence: TGCGCCAGCAGCTTGGTAGAGACAGGGGGCGAGTATGGCTACACCTTC. It codes for CASSLVETGGEYGYTF.

This chain connects TRBV7-2 to TRBJ2-7; 13 bases line up with TRBD2. Germline CDR1 reads SGHTA; CDR2 reads FQGNSA. The junction had 5 bases not matched to a gene; V was cut back by 5 bases and J by 7 bases. The CDR3 loop spans 14 amino acids. In DNA, the CDR3 is TGTGCCAGCAGCACCGGGACTAGCGGGGTGGAGCAGTACTTC. Its translation: CASSTGTSGVEQYF.

This clonotype was observed at least ten times. The rearrangement uses TRBV28 and TRBJ2-7; no definite D call. V was cut by 7 bases and J by 6 bases, with 16 bases left in between. Germline CDR1 is MDHEN and CDR2 is SYDVKM. This CDR3 comprises 13 residues. CDR3 region: CASTTDRAGEQYV. The CDR3 nucleotides are TGTGCCAGCACTACCGACCGGGCCGGCGAGCAGTACGTC.

This clonotype was picked up a small number of times. The chain couples TRBV24-1 to TRBJ2-2, with 14 bases that match TRBD2. The CDR3 extends over 20 amino acids. With 3 bases clipped from V and 1 base from J, the junction kept 9 bases outside the gene matches. Looked up from germline, CDR1 is KGHDR and CDR2 is SFDVKD. CDR3 residues: CATSDHPTSGGARNTGELFF. In DNA form, the CDR3 reads TGTGCCACCAGTGATCACCCGACTAGCGGGGGGGCGAGGAACACCGGGGAGCTGTTTTTT.

This clonotype was observed a handful of times. This chain's CDR3 is CSARYGGSSPLHF. In DNA form, the CDR3 reads TGCAGTGCTAGGTATGGGGGCTCTTCACCCCTCCACTTT. The chain uses TRBV20-1 and TRBJ1-6, with TRBD1 as a possible D gene (6 bases). This CDR3 region has 13 residues. Per the germline V gene, CDR1 is DFQATT and CDR2 is SNEGSKA (reference sequence). V was shortened by 3 bases and J by 9 bases, with 12 bases between the two germline ends.

This clonotype rates as medium-sized. The chain employs TRBV12-3 or TRBV12-4 and TRBJ2-7; D unclear. V was trimmed by 3 bases and J by 7 bases, leaving 7 bases between them. This CDR3 comprises 11 residues. The CDR3 protein is CASSLRQEQYF. The DNA for the CDR3 is TGTGCCAGCAGTTTGCGGCAGGAGCAGTACTTC.

V is TRBV4-1 and J is TRBJ1-3; D is undetermined. The CDR3 totals 14 residues. The germline CDR1 and CDR2 sequences are MGHRA and YSYEKL. The germline V and J ends were trimmed by 4 bases and 3 bases, with 10 bases remaining between them. The CDR3 sequence is CASSRRGDGNTIYF. CDR3 nucleotides: TGCGCCAGCAGCCGGCGAGGTGATGGAAACACCATATATTTT.

In nucleotides, the CDR3 is TGCGCCAGCAGCTTGGCCCCGGAGGGGGCCACTGAAGCTTTCTTT. It codes for CASSLAPEGATEAFF. This chain uses TRBV5-1 with TRBJ1-1; 7 bases match TRBD1. CDR1 is SGHRS, CDR2 YFSETQ, per germline. CDR3 size: 15 residues. The V and J ends lost 0 bases and 4 bases, in that order; junction bases with no gene match: 6.

This clonotype was seen a handful of times. V and J are TRBV11-2 and TRBJ1-1; possible D gene TRBD1, 5 bases. Germline V gene lookup returns CDR1 SGHAT and CDR2 FQNNGV. The CDR3 runs 13 residues. Trimming left V 1 base short and J 3 bases short, with 6 bases between. DNA for the CDR3: TGTGCCAGCAGCTTAGTAGGGGACACTGAAGCTTTCTTT. Translated, it gives CASSLVGDTEAFF.

This clonotype was counted a few times. The rearrangement joins TRBV5-5 to TRBJ2-7; 8 nucleotides line up with TRBD1. This CDR3 comprises 17 residues. V was clipped by 3 bases and J by 0 bases; unmatched bases: 11. Germline CDR1 reads SGHKS; CDR2 reads YYEKEE (reference sequence). CDR3 sequence: CASSSPGTGDNSYEQYV. The DNA for the CDR3 is TGTGCCAGCAGCTCGCCCGGGACAGGAGACAACTCCTACGAGCAGTACGTC.

The chain has TRBV7-9 and TRBJ1-2; 7 bases map to TRBD1. V lost 5 bases, J lost 0 bases, and 6 bases stayed unmatched. This CDR3 spans 15 amino acids. Germline values: CDR1 SEHNR, CDR2 FQNEAQ (reference sequence). CDR3 in amino acids: CASSQDDRANYGYTF. The DNA for the CDR3 is TGTGCCAGCAGCCAAGATGACAGGGCTAACTATGGCTACACCTTC.

The chain uses TRBV5-5 and TRBJ2-7, with D tentatively TRBD1 or TRBD2 (6 bases each). With 4 bases removed from V and 3 bases from J, the gap between germline ends came to 17 bases. The CDR3 length is 15 residues. The germline V gene encodes CDR1 SGHKS and CDR2 YYEKEE (reference sequence). The CDR3 bases are TGTGCCAGCAGCCCGGGGGCACAGAGGGGCTACGAGCAGTACGTC. Translating gives CASSPGAQRGYEQYV.